Below are 7 T cell receptor beta chains sequenced from a single sample in a study of blood T cell repertoires in COVID-19 (TCRdb year 2020). Library prep was done by the immunoSEQ multiplex PCR assay. The clones in this table, taken by TCRdb from immuneACCESS, are in-frame only. Not every clone is retained; where verified, under half of the shortfall comes from an unresolved V gene, and the cause of the rest is unknown. The sample table contains about 360,000 clones; only one count was recorded for approximately 86% of them. The ten largest make up about 3% of the sample. The sample was peripheral blood. These receptor sequences come from a human donor in a cohort sampled during active COVID-19.

The CDR3 sequence: CASSGPTGWTQYF. In DNA, the CDR3 is TGTGCCAGCAGCGGACCGACAGGGTGGACCCAGTACTTC. The rearrangement uses TRBV6-5 and TRBJ2-5; 7 bases line up with TRBD1. This CDR3 spans 13 amino acids. CDR1 is MNHEY, CDR2 SVGAGI, per germline. Trimming removed 6 bases from V and 7 bases from J; junction bases left unmatched: 8.

The J gene is TRBJ2-1, the V gene TRBV6-6; 11 positions match TRBD2. The junction had 2 bases not matched to a gene; V was cut back by 2 bases and J by 5 bases. The CDR3 is 15 amino acids. Germline lookup yields CDR1 MNHNY and CDR2 SVGAGI (reference sequence). CDR3 sequence reads: CASSYRGLADNEQFF. Here the CDR3 DNA reads TGTGCCAGCAGTTACAGGGGACTAGCGGACAATGAGCAGTTCTTC.

This chain uses TRBV6-5 with TRBJ2-5, with 9 bases identical to TRBD1. From germline, CDR1 is MNHEY and CDR2 SVGAGI. This CDR3 has 15 amino acids. V lost 6 bases and J lost 1; bases outside the gene matches: 6. The CDR3 sequence is CASRSTGGVQETQYF. The CDR3, as DNA: TGTGCCAGCAGATCGACAGGGGGAGTCCAAGAGACCCAGTACTTC.

This clone has a single count. The chain recombines TRBV28 with TRBJ2-2, with 8 bases that match TRBD2. After removal of 5 bases from V and 3 bases from J, the junction contained 2 bases not matched to a gene. In germline, CDR1 is MDHEN, CDR2 SYDVKM. The CDR3 consists of 14 residues. CDR3 nucleotides: TGTGCCAGCAGTAGCGGGGGCGACACCGGGGAGCTGTTTTTT. Its translation: CASSSGGDTGELFF.

The chain links TRBV3-1 (or the pseudogene TRBV3-2) to TRBJ1-2; D is undetermined. The V and J ends lost 0 bases and 6 bases respectively, with 11 bases between them. Germline CDR1 is LGHDT and CDR2 is YNNKEL (reference sequence). The length of the CDR3 is 14 residues. In nucleotides, the CDR3 is TGTGCCAGCAGCCAAGAAACAAACCGGGATGGCTACACCTTC. It yields the protein CASSQETNRDGYTF.

This clone showed up just once. The chain carries TRBV1 and TRBJ2-1; TRBD2, the D gene given by the table, was not confirmed from the DNA. TRBV1 is classified as a pseudogene. This CDR3 has 16 amino acids. The DNA for the CDR3 is TGCACCAGCAGCCAAGAAAGGGCGCGGGGGGACAATGAGCAGTTCTTC. Translation: CTSSQERARGDNEQFF.

The chain joins TRBV12-3 or TRBV12-4 to TRBJ1-5; tentatively, D is TRBD1 (5 bases). CDR3 length equals 12 residues. Trimming removed 0 bases at V and 9 bases at J, with 6 bases between. CDR3 residues: CASSLAGGPQHF. The CDR3 bases are TGTGCCAGCAGTTTAGCCGGGGGGCCCCAGCATTTT.